This TCR beta chain originates from a study of blood T cell repertoires in COVID-19 (dated by TCRdb to the early 2020s). For the wider study: The collaborator samples originated in the United States, Italy and Spain and spanned the acute and convalescent phases of COVID-19. The material from the prospective study consisted of cDNA or gDNA derived from T cells, B-cell-depleted T cells, or PBMCs. The dataset comprised deeply sampled blood TCRbeta repertoires from subjects exposed to, actively infected with, or recovered from COVID-19. A freely available public database, intended as a resource for researchers studying the immune response to SARS-CoV-2, is where the repertoires were released. The samples were drawn from the first 160 participants of the ongoing ImmuneRACE study and from 1,254 subjects provided by 6 global collaborators. Sample metadata almost always included a de-identified subject ID, COVID-19 status, age in years and sex. Where available, HLA class I and class II types were obtained from metadata supplied by the sample provider rather than from assay-based typing. Beyond this particular receptor, the publication reports: The quantity of clinical and demographic metadata differed by source and by participant and was supplied without curation.

This clone appeared once. Its binding antigen is unknown. It has no much larger one-base neighbor in the sample; base qualities were not kept. Other DNA sequences in the sample encode the same CDR3. TCRbeta CDR3 regions were amplified from genomic DNA using the immunoSEQ Assay, a bias-controlled multiplex PCR. As for the authors' bioinformatics: The number of nucleated cells in each sample was estimated from the amplification of reference gene primers within the assay. To quantify the absolute abundance of each unique TCRbeta CDR3 rearrangement, sequence reads were collapsed and filtered. For each sample, productive Simpson clonality was calculated as the square root of Simpson's diversity index over productive rearrangements. In TCRdb, the immuneACCESS table is reduced to in-frame sequences with V and J assigned. These tables do not hold every clone; where another copy was compared, an unresolved V gene accounts for under half, and the others remain unexplained. V and J calls and clone size are as listed in that table; D and trimming were resolved from the DNA. This sample lists over 200,000 clones; about 89% were detected once. The top ten constitute more than 4.5% of the sample.

The collaborating institutions used their own protocols to collect whole blood in K2EDTA tubes. For TCRbeta analysis, collaborator samples were shipped as frozen whole blood, as isolated PBMCs, or as DNA extracted from either sample type. Inclusive of the bounding cysteine and phenylalanine, the CDR3 is 13 residues long. The only DNA kept is the CDR3, 39 bases in frame from the first base. V loses 0 bases of germline sequence and J loses 4 bases, and the interval between the two ends is 7 bases. The germline V gene encodes CDR1 SGHRS and CDR2 YFSETQ. The receptor was derived from a woman in her thirties or forties with acute or convalescent COVID-19. The sample taken for sequencing was peripheral blood. The chain links TRBV5-1 with TRBJ1-2, with an unclear D gene assignment. The CDR3 amino acid sequence is: CASSLASGYGYTF. The DNA sequence is TGCGCCAGCAGCTTGGCCAGTGGCTATGGCTACACCTTC.